These T cell receptor beta chains were read from a single sample in a study of OX40 agonist ivuxolimab in advanced cancers. The table came from immunoSEQ multiplex PCR; TCRdb's copy has only in-frame clones and leaves some out. The sample gives around 91,000 clones, roughly nine tenths of which show up once; under 0.25% is in the top ten. Sequencing used CD4+ or CD8+ T cells sorted from blood, obtained in a trial of the OX40 agonist ivuxolimab. These receptors were taken from an adult with an advanced solid tumor such as melanoma, head and neck, liver or kidney cancer. Each CDR3 is given with its conserved first and last residue. D genes are given only for firm matches. For some rows the clone size is stated as once, few or many, or as a class when expanded; others skip it.

len	v_gene	abundance	j_gene	d_gene	CDR3nt	CDR3aa
17	TRBV5-6	NA	TRBJ2-7	TRBD2	TGTGCCAGCAGCTTCCGTGGTTTGCGGGAGTCAGTCTACGAGCAGTACTTC	CASSFRGLRESVYEQYF
15	TRBV5-5	NA	TRBJ1-5	NA	TGTGCCAGCAGCTTACAGGGTAATAGCAATCAGCCCCAGCATTTT	CASSLQGNSNQPQHF
16	TRBV28	NA	TRBJ1-1	TRBD1	TGTGCCAGCAGCCAGACAGGGGGCCCCCGCGACACTGAAGCTTTCTTT	CASSQTGGPRDTEAFF
19	TRBV10-1	NA	TRBJ2-7	TRBD2	TGCGCCAGCAGTGAGAACCATATACCCCCTAGCGGGAGGACGTACGAGCAGTACTTC	CASSENHIPPSGRTYEQYF
13	TRBV7-2	once	TRBJ2-5	NA	TGTGCCAGCAGCTTAGAGTGGGAAGAGACCCAGTACTTC	CASSLEWEETQYF
19	TRBV7-9	NA	TRBJ2-1	NA	TGTGCCAGCAGCTTAGGCGTCTATGGGAGAACAGGGTCCTACAATGAGCAGTTCTTC	CASSLGVYGRTGSYNEQFF
15	TRBV19	NA	TRBJ2-5	TRBD2	TGTGCCAGTAGTATGGGACTAGCGGGGTGGGAGACCCAGTACTTC	CASSMGLAGWETQYF
13	TRBV6-5	NA	TRBJ2-3	NA	TGTGCCAGCAGTTACTTAAACACAGATACGCAGTATTTT	CASSYLNTDTQYF
18	TRBV15	NA	TRBJ1-4	TRBD1	TGTGCCACCAGCAGAGCAAGGACAGGGAGCGCAACTAATGAAAAACTGTTTTTT	CATSRARTGSATNEKLFF
16	TRBV19	NA	TRBJ2-4	NA	TGTGCCAGTAGTATATCGGGGAGTCTAGCCAAAAACATTCAGTACTTC	CASSISGSLAKNIQYF
16	TRBV27	NA	TRBJ1-5	NA	TGTGCCAGCAGTTTGAAGGGATACTTTAGCAATCAGCCCCAGCATTTT	CASSLKGYFSNQPQHF
16	TRBV7-2	NA	TRBJ2-7	TRBD2	TGTGCCAGCAGCTTAAATTCGGCAGCGGGGGCCTACGAGCAGTACTTC	CASSLNSAAGAYEQYF
18	TRBV4-2	NA	TRBJ2-3	NA	TGTGCCAGCAGCCCGGCCCCCCGCAGGGGGGATCAGGCAGATACGCAGTATTTT	CASSPAPRRGDQADTQYF
15	TRBV18	NA	TRBJ1-5	TRBD1	TGTGCCAGCTCCGACAGGGGGCGACCCAATCAGCCCCAGCATTTT	CASSDRGRPNQPQHF
15	TRBV18	NA	TRBJ1-4	NA	TGTGCCAGCTCACCGCGAGACCGACCATGGGAAAAACTGTTTTTT	CASSPRDRPWEKLFF
15	TRBV2	few	TRBJ1-1	TRBD1	TGTGCCAGCAGTTACCTGGGACAGGGGGAAACTGAAGCTTTCTTT	CASSYLGQGETEAFF
14	TRBV18	NA	TRBJ1-2	TRBD1	TGTGCCAGCTCACCAAACGGACAGGCTTATGGCTACACCTTC	CASSPNGQAYGYTF
13	TRBV4-1	few	TRBJ1-1	NA	TGCGCCAGCAGCCGAGGAGGGGGAGGGGAAGCTTTCTTT	CASSRGGGGEAFF
14	TRBV19	NA	TRBJ1-1	TRBD1	TGTGCCAGTAGTGTCCTCCAGGGGGTTGGTGAAGCTTTCTTT	CASSVLQGVGEAFF